A single sample is the source of the 13 T cell receptor beta chains below, sequenced in a study of CD8 T cells in ankylosing spondylitis. In TCRdb, the 5' RACE reads were re-called with MiXCR into one record per CDR3 protein. The sample lists 250,000 or so distinct CDR3 sequences, 20% to 30% occurring once. Sequenced input: blood, either unsorted or a sorted T cell fraction (not recorded which). The source of these receptors is a male donor with ankylosing spondylitis or in good health (not recorded which).

This chain joins TRBV27 and TRBJ1-1; D is ambiguous. Between the trimmed V and J ends, which lost 3 bases and 1 base, there was a span of 6 bases. The CDR3 has 13 amino acids. Looked up from germline, CDR1 is MNHEY and CDR2 is SMNVEV (reference sequence). The CDR3 DNA sequence: TGTGCCAGCAGTTTTTCGCCGAACACTGAAGCTTTCTTT. This codes for CASSFSPNTEAFF.

This clonotype was counted a few times. The chain has TRBV5-5 and TRBJ2-7, with unresolved D. Germline V gives CDR1 SGHKS, CDR2 YYEKEE (reference sequence). V was cut by 4 bases and J by 7 bases, with 15 bases left in between. The CDR3 runs 13 residues. The CDR3 here is CASSLTGPSEQYF. In nucleotides, the CDR3 is TGTGCCAGCAGCCTCACCGGGCCATCGGAGCAGTACTTC.

V usage is TRBV4-1 and J usage is TRBJ2-5; D not certain. This CDR3 contains 14 residues. Deletions cut 3 bases from V and 0 bases from J, with 8 bases between. The germline gives CDR1 MGHRA, CDR2 YSYEKL. The CDR3 spells CASSHLQYQETQYF. The DNA of the CDR3 is TGCGCCAGCAGCCATTTGCAGTACCAAGAGACCCAGTACTTC.

This clonotype was detected a few times. The V and J genes are TRBV20-1 and TRBJ2-2; tentatively, D is TRBD1 or TRBD2 (5 bases each). Germline V CDR1 and CDR2: DFQATT, SNEGSKA (reference sequence). V was pared by 0 bases and J by 4 bases, with 15 bases between. The CDR3 extends over 16 amino acids. For the CDR3, the DNA is TGCAGTGCTAGAGATCTGACGAGGGGAAGCACCGGGGAGCTGTTTTTT. Translating it yields CSARDLTRGSTGELFF.

This clonotype was observed at least ten times. V is TRBV10-2 and J is TRBJ1-6; D is unresolved. The CDR3 spans 13 residues. V lost 7 bases to trimming and J lost 4 bases, with 8 bases between them. The germline gives CDR1 WSHSY, CDR2 SAAADI. The CDR3 here is CASNSQYNSPLHF. In DNA, the CDR3 is TGCGCCAGCAACTCACAGTATAATTCACCCCTCCACTTT.

The table lists this clonotype with many counts. The CDR3 loop reads CASNPGGGNEQFF. The CDR3, as DNA: TGTGCCAGCAACCCTGGGGGGGGCAATGAGCAGTTCTTC. The chain joins TRBV6-1 to TRBJ2-1, with 7 bases matching TRBD2. Trimming removed 7 bases from V and 6 bases from J; junction bases left unmatched: 6. Germline CDR1 reads MNHNS; CDR2 reads SASEGT. The CDR3 is 13 residues long.

This clonotype was recorded at least ten times. The chain combines TRBV6-8 with TRBJ2-7, with a possible D match to TRBD2 (6 bases). V was clipped by 8 bases and J by 0 bases, with 23 bases between them. The CDR3 totals 17 residues. Germline V gene sequence: CDR1 MNHGY, CDR2 SAAAGT. The CDR3 bases are TGTGCCAGCTTGACGCTGGCGGAGGGCCCTAGCTCCTACGAGCAGTACTTC. Translation: CASLTLAEGPSSYEQYF.

There are many counts of this clonotype. The chain has TRBV6-2 or TRBV6-3 and TRBJ2-3; D call uncertain. Looked up from germline, CDR1 is MNHEY and CDR2 is SVGEGT. Trimming left V 2 bases short and J 0 bases short, with 12 bases between. The CDR3 length is 16 residues. The chain's CDR3 is CASSYGLGPSTDTQYF. The CDR3 DNA reads as TGTGCCAGCAGTTACGGTCTAGGGCCGAGCACAGATACGCAGTATTTT.

This clonotype was counted at least ten times. The CDR3 protein is CASSESGTSGKINTDTQYF. The CDR3 coding sequence is TGTGCCAGCAGTGAATCAGGGACTAGCGGCAAGATAAACACAGATACGCAGTATTTT. The chain carries TRBV25-1 and TRBJ2-3; TRBD2 matches 11 bases. Trimming cost V 1 base and J 2 bases; bases outside gene matches: 11. Germline V gives CDR1 MGHDK, CDR2 SYGVNS. This CDR3 has 19 amino acids.

This chain links TRBV21-1 with TRBJ2-7. TRBV21-1 is labeled a pseudogene. CDR3 size: 15 residues. This CDR3 reads CASSKGPGAPIEQYF. CDR3 nucleotide sequence: TGTGCCAGCAGCAAAGGGCCAGGGGCCCCCATCGAGCAGTACTTC.

This clonotype was observed many times. The rearrangement links TRBV11-2 to TRBJ2-4; possibly TRBD2 for D (5 bases). CDR1 SGHAT and CDR2 FQNNGV come from the germline V gene. The CDR3 has 13 residues. The germline V and J ends were trimmed by 3 bases and 7 bases, with 10 bases remaining between them. The CDR3 loop is CASSLGGHNIQYF. The CDR3 DNA reads TGTGCCAGCAGCTTGGGCGGGCACAACATTCAGTACTTC.

The chain carries TRBV20-1 and TRBJ2-7; D remains unclear. The V gene's germline CDR1 is DFQATT and CDR2 SNEGSKA (reference sequence). The CDR3 runs to 13 residues. The ends were cut back, 6 bases at V and 0 bases at J, with 12 bases in the middle. The CDR3 loop is CSARRSSSYEQYF. DNA for the CDR3: TGCAGTGCCCGACGGAGTAGCTCCTACGAGCAGTACTTC.

The rearrangement joins TRBV7-2 to TRBJ2-1; no clear D gene. From germline, CDR1 is SGHTA and CDR2 FQGNSA. The CDR3 extends over 12 amino acids. Deletions cut 5 bases from V and 10 bases from J, with 12 bases between. The CDR3: CASSMWTVEQFF. The CDR3 DNA reads as TGTGCCAGCAGCATGTGGACCGTAGAGCAGTTCTTC.